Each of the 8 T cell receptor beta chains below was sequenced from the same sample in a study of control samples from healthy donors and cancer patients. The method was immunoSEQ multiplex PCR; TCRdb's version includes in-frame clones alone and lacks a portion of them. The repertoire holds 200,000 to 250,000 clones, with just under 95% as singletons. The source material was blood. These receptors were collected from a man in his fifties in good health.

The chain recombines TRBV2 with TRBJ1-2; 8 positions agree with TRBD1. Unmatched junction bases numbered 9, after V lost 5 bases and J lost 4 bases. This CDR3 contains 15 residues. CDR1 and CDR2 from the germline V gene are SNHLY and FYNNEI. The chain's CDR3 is CASSLDGRGPYGYTF. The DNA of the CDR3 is TGTGCCAGCAGTTTGGATGGCAGGGGGCCCTATGGCTACACCTTC.

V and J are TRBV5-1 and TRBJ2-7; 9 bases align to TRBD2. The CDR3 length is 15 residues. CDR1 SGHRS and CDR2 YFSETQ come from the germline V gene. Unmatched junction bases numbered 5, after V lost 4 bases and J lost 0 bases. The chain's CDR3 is CASSRSGGSSYEQYV. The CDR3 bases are TGCGCCAGCAGCAGAAGCGGGGGGAGCTCCTACGAGCAGTACGTC.

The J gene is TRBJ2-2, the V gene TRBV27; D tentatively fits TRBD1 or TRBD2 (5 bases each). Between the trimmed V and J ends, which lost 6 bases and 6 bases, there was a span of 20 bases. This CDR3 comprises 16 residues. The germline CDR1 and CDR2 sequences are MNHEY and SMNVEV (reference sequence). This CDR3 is CASRLNGAAGAGELFF. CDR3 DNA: TGTGCCAGCAGGTTGAACGGGGCCGCTGGGGCCGGGGAGCTGTTTTTT.

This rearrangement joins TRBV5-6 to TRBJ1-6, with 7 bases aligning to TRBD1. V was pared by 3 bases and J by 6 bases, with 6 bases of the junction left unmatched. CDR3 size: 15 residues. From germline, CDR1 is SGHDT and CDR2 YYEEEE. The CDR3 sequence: CASSYRQGGNSPLHF. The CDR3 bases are TGTGCCAGCAGCTATCGACAGGGAGGTAATTCACCCCTCCACTTT.

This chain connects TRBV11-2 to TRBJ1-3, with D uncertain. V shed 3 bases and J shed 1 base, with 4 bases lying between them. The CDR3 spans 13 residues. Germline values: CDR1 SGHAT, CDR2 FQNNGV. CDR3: CASSFTSGNTIYF. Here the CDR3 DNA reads TGTGCCAGCAGCTTTACGTCTGGAAACACCATATATTTT.

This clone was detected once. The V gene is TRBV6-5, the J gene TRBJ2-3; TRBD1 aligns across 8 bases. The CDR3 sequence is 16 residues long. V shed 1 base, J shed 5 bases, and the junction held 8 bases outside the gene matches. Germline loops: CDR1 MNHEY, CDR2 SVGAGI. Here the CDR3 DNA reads TGTGCCAGCAGTTACTTCGACAGGGGAAATGGAGATACGCAGTATTTT. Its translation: CASSYFDRGNGDTQYF.

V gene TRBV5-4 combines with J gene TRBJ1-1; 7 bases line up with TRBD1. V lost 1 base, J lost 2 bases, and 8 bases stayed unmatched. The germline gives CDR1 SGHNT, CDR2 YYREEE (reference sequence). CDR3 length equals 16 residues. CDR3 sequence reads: CASSLFGTVLNTEAFF. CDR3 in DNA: TGTGCCAGCAGCTTGTTCGGGACAGTGCTTAACACTGAAGCTTTCTTT.

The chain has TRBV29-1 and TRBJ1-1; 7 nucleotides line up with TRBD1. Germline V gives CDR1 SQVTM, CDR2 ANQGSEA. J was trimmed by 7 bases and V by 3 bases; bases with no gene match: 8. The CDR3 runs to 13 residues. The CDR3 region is CSVDDQGGDEAFF. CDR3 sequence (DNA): TGCAGCGTTGATGACCAGGGGGGGGATGAAGCTTTCTTT.